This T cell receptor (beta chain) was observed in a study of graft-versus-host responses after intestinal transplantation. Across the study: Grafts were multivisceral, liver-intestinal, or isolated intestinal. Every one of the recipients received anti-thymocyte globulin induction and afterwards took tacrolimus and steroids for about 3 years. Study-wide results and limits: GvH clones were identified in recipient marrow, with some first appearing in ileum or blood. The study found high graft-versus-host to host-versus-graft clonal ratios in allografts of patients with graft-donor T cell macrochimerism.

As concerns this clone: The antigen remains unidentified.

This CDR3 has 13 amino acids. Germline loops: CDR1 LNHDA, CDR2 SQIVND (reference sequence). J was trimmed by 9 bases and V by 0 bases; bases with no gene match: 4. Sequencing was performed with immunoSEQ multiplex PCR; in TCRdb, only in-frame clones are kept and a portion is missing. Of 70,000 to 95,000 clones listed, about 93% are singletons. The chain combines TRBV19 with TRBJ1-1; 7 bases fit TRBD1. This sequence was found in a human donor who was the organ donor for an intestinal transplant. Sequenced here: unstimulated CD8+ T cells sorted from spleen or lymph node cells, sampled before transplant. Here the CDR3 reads CASSIETGMKAFF. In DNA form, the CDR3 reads TGTGCCAGTAGTATAGAGACAGGGATGAAAGCTTTCTTT. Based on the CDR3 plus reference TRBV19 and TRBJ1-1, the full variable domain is DGGITQSPKYLFRKEGQNVTLSCEQNLNHDAMYWYRQDPGQGLRLIYYSQIVNDFQKGDIAEGYSVSREKKESFPLTVTSAQKNPTAFYLCASSIETGMKAFFGQGTRLTVV.